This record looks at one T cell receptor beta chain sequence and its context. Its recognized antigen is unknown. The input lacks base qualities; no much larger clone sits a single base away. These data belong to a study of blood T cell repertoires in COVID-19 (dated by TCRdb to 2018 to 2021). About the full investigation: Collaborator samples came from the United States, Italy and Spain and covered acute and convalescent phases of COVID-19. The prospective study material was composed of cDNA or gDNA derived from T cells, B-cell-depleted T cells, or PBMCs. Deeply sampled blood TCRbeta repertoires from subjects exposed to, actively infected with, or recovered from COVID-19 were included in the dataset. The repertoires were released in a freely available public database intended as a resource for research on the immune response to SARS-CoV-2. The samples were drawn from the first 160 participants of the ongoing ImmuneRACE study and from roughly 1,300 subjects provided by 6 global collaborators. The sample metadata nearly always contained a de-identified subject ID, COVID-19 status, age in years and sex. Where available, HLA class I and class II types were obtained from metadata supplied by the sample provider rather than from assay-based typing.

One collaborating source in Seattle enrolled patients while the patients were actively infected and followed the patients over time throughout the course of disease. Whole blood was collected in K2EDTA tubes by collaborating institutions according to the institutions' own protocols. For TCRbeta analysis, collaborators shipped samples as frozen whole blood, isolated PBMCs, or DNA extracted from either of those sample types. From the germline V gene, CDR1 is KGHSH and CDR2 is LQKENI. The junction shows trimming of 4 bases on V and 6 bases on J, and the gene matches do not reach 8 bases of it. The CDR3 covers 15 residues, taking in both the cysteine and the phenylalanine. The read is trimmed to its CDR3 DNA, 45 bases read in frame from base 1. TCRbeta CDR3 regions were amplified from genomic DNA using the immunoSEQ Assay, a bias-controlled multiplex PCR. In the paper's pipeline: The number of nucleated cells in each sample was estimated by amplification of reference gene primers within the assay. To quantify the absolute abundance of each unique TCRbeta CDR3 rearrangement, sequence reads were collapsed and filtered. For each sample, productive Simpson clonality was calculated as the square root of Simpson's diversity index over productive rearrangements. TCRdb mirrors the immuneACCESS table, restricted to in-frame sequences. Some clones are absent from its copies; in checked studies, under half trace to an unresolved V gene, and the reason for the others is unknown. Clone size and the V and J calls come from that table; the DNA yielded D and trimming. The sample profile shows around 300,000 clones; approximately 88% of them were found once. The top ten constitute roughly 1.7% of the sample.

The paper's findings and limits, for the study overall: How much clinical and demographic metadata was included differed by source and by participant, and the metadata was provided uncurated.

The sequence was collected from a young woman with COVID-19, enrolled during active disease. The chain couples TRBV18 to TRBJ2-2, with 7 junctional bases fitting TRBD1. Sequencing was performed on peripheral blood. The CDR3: CASSHDRVVSGELFF. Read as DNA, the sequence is TGTGCCAGCTCACACGACAGGGTAGTATCCGGGGAGCTGTTTTTT.